This TCR beta chain was sequenced for a study of Graves' ophthalmopathy and Graves' hyperthyroidism. Findings and limits, study-wide: In blood, most expanded thyroid clonotypes above 0.001 frequency were also detected.

Amplification of TCR beta CDR3 regions used RNA transcripts. The workflow started with a first-round RT-PCR run with HTBI primers and then moved on to a second-round multiplex PCR. One entry per CDR3 protein results from TCRdb running MiXCR on the multiplex PCR reads. The data contain some 350,000 distinct CDR3 sequences, about 17% of them singletons. This clonotype has a handful of counts. Its antigen is unidentified. What was sequenced was peripheral blood. This receptor was identified in an adult woman with stable Graves' hyperthyroidism.

The CDR3 nucleotides are TGTGCCAGCAGCCAAGAGGACGGTGTTTCGTCGGGGACCCAGTACTTC. Protein product: CASSQEDGVSSGTQYF. The chain employs TRBV14 and TRBJ2-5; D remains unclear. The CDR3 extends over 16 amino acids. CDR1 is SGHDN and CDR2 is FVKESK in the germline V gene. Trimming took off 0 bases at V and 7 bases at J, with 18 bases between the two ends. Together with reference TRBV14 and TRBJ2-5, the CDR3 gives the full variable domain: EAGVTQFPSHSVIEKGQTVTLRCDPISGHDNLYWYRRVMGKEIKFLLHFVKESKQDESGMPNNRFLAERTGGTYSTLKVQPAELEDSGVYFCASSQEDGVSSGTQYFGPGTRLLVL.